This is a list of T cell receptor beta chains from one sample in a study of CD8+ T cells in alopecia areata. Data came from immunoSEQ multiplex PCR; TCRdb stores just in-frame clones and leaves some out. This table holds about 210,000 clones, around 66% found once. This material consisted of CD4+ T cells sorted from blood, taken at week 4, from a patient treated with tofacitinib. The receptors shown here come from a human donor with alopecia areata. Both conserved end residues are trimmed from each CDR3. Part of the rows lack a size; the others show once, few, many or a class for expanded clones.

ASSPPGETQY | TRBV18 | -
SVRGGYTDTQY | TRBV29-1 | -
ASSQILNSPLH | TRBV14 | few
ASSLGQETQY | TRBV5-1 | -
ASSQPPGPGRYTEAF | TRBV23-1 | -
ASRRGVDTIY | TRBV6-6 | -
SVAEGVGRQY | TRBV29-1 | -
SVARGEGTEAF | TRBV29-1 | -
ASSTRGGELF | TRBV2 | -
AWRPLSVWFH | TRBV30 | -
AWGTGEAF | TRBV30 | -
ASRSESNYGYT | TRBV6-6 | few
ASSEGGIGTDTQY | TRBV6-1 | -
ASSFWQGQRDTQY | TRBV5-6 | -
ASGPSPDPRYGYT | TRBV12-5 | -
SVLSYEQY | TRBV29-1 | -
ASRAEYSNQPQH | TRBV27 | -
ASSPEYMGFLAQH | TRBV7-2 | -
ASRSTGMSTEAF | TRBV7-9 | once
ASSPAGTNYGYT | TRBV18 | -
ASRASGDGGYT | TRBV6-5 | few
ASSEQSTDTQY | TRBV25-1 | -
ASSQSSGGSNQPQH | TRBV4-1 | -
SGRGSSPNIQY | TRBV29-1 | few
ASSGRYGYT | TRBV19 | -
ASSPRGRSSYNEQF | TRBV5-6 | few
SVGTPSTDTQY | TRBV29-1 | -
AWSPRLNQPQH | TRBV30 | -
ASSLMGQGANNEQF | TRBV5-1 | few
ASSLGLNSRNSYEQY | TRBV7-9 | -
ASSRDRDYGYT | TRBV18 | -
ASSPGTQEQF | TRBV13 | -
ASSQGPTQY | TRBV14 | -
ASSLIGPGELF | TRBV7-2 | -
AWSLNTEAF | TRBV30 | few